This TCR beta chain was captured in a study of blood T cell repertoires in COVID-19. Here immunoSEQ multiplex PCR was the method, and the copy in TCRdb shows in-frame clones only, minus some. The table records around 380,000 clones, approximately 89% of them present only once. This CDR3 region has 14 residues. V lost 6 bases to trimming and J lost 4 bases, with 15 bases between them. The germline CDR1 and CDR2 sequences are ENHRY and SYGVKD. The specimen sequenced was PBMCs or T cells enriched from blood (not recorded which). This TCR came from a man aged 25 to 45 who had recovered from COVID-19. The chain carries TRBV10-3 and TRBJ2-5; no clear D gene. The CDR3 region is CAISPRQVGETQYF. The CDR3 DNA reads as TGTGCCATCAGCCCGCGCCAGGTAGGAGAGACCCAGTACTTC.